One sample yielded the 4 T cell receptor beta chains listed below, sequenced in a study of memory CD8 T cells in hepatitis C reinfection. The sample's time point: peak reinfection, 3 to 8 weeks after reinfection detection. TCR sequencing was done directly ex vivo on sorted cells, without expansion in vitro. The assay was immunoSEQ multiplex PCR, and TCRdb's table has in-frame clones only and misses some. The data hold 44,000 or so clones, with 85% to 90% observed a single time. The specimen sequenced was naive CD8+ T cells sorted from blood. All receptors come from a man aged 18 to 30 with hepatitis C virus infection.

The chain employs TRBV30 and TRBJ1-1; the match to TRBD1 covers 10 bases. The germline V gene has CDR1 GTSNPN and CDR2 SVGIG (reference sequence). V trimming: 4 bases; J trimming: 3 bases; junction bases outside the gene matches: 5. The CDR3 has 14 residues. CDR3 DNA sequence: TGTGCCTGGACGGGGGGACAGGGGTACACTGAAGCTTTCTTT. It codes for CAWTGGQGYTEAFF.

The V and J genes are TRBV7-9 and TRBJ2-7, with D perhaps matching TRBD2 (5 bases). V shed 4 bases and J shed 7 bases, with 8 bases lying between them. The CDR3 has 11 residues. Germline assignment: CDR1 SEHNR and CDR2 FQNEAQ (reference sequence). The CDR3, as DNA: TGTGCCAGCAGCTCCACGGGAGAGCAGTACTTC. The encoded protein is CASSSTGEQYF.

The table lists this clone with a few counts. The CDR3 coding sequence is TGCGCCAGCAGCCAAGATGTGGGGCGCAATCAGCCCCAGCATTTT. Protein product: CASSQDVGRNQPQHF. The chain couples TRBV4-1 to TRBJ1-5, with D maybe TRBD1 (5 bases). CDR3 size: 15 residues. V was clipped by 0 bases and J by 2 bases, with 8 bases between them. CDR1 MGHRA and CDR2 YSYEKL come from the germline V gene.

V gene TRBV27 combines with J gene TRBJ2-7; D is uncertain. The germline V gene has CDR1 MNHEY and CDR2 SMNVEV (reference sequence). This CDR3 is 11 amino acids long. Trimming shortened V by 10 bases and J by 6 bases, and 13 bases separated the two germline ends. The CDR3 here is CATTLGAEQYF. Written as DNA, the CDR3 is TGTGCCACCACTCTAGGCGCCGAGCAGTACTTC.